The T cell receptor (beta chain) described here comes from a study of beta chain features in type 1 diabetes. Broader study findings: Because the template was cDNA, high-expressing cells might be over-represented. Shorter templates might be favored by PCR, and equally so in patients and in controls. Moderate yet significant TCRB CDR3 shortening was seen in Type 1 diabetes patients in all four CD4+ subsets.

Sequencing targeted expressed TCRB transcripts, as all isolated RNA had been reverse transcribed. About 3.6 million reads was the average for naive, central memory and regulatory T cell samples. Some clones are missing from TCRdb's copy, which holds only in-frame ones; the method was immunoSEQ multiplex PCR. The sample lists around 130,000 clones; around 9% were seen once. The V gene's germline CDR1 is MNHNS and CDR2 SASEGT. The CDR3 totals 14 residues. V lost 5 bases to trimming and J lost 3 bases; unmatched junction nucleotides: 1. Heparinised blood was drawn once per donor, averaging around 120 mL. Points on this clone: Its target is not known.

The receptor's source is a man in his thirties or forties with type 1 diabetes. The sample taken for sequencing was central memory CD4+ T cells from blood. V is TRBV6-1 and J is TRBJ2-3; 11 bases align to TRBD2. DNA for the CDR3: TGTGCCAGCAGTTTAGCGGGGGGGACAGATACGCAGTATTTT. It translates to CASSLAGGTDTQYF.